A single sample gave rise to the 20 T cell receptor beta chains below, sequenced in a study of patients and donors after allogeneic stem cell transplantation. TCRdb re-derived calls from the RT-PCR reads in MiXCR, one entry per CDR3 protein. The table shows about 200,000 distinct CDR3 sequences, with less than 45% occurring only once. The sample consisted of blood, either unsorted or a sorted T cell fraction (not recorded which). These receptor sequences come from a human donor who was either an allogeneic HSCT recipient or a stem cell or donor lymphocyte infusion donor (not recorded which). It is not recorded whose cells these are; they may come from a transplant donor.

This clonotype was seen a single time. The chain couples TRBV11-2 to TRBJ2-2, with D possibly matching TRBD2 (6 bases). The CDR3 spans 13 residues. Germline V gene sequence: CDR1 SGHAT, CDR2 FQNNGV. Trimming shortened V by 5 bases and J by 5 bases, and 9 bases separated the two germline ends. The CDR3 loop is CASSGGRTGELFF. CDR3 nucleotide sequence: TGTGCCAGCAGCGGGGGGAGAACCGGGGAGCTGTTTTTT.

The CDR3 region is CASSRRAVNTEAFF. In DNA, the CDR3 is TGTGCCAGCAGCCGGAGGGCTGTGAACACTGAAGCTTTCTTT. The chain employs TRBV3-1 and TRBJ1-1; D call uncertain. Trimming cost V 4 bases and J 0 bases, with 9 bases left between them. The CDR3 is 14 amino acids. In germline, CDR1 is LGHDT, CDR2 YNNKEL (reference sequence).

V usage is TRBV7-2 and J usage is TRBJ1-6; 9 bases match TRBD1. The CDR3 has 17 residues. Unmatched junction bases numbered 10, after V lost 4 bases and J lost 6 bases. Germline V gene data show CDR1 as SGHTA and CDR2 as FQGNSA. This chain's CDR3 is CASSSPHGTGTNSPLHF. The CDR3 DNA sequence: TGTGCCAGCAGCTCACCACACGGGACAGGGACTAATTCACCCCTCCACTTT. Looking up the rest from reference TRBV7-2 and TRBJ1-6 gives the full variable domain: GAGVSQSPSNKVTEKGKDVELRCDPISGHTALYWYRQSLGQGLEFLIYFQGNSAPDKSGLPSDRFSAERTGGSVSTLTIQRTQQEDSAVYLCASSSPHGTGTNSPLHFGNGTRLTVT.

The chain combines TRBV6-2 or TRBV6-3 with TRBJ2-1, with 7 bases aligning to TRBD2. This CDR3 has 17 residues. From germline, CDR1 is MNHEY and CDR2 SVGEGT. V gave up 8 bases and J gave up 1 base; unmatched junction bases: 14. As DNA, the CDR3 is TGTGCCAGCTCAGCGGGATGGGGGTCGGGATCCTACAATGAGCAGTTCTTC. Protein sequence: CASSAGWGSGSYNEQFF.

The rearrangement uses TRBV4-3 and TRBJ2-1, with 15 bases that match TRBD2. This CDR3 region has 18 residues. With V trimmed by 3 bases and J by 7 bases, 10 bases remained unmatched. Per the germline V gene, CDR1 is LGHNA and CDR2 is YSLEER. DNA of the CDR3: TGCGCCAGCAGCCAGGGACTAGCGGGAGGACTTCCGGCTAATGAGCAGTTCTTC. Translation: CASSQGLAGGLPANEQFF.

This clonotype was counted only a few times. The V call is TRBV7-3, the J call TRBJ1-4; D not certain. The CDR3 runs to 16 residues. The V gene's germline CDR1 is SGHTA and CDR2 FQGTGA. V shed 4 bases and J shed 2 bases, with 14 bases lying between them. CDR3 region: CASSSPKDGTNEKLFF. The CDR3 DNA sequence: TGTGCCAGCAGCTCCCCCAAGGACGGTACTAATGAAAAACTGTTTTTT.

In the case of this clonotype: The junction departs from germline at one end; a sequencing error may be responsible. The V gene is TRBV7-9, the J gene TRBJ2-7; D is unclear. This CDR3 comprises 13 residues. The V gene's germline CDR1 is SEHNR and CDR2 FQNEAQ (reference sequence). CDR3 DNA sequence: TGTGCCAGCATCTTAATAGGTTCAGGAGAGCAGTACTTC. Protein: CASILIGSGEQYF.

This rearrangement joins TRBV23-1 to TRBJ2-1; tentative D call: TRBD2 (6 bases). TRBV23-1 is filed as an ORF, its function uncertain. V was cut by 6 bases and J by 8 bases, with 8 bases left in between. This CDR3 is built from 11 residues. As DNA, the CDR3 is TGCGCCAGCAGACTAGCCGATGAGCAGTTCTTC. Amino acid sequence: CASRLADEQFF.

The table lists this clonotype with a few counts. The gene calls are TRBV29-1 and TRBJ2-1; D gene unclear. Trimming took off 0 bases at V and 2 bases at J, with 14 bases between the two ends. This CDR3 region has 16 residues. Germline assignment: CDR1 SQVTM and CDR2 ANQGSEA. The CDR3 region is CSVEDRLLNPYNEQFF. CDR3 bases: TGCAGCGTTGAAGATCGCTTGCTTAACCCCTACAATGAGCAGTTCTTC.

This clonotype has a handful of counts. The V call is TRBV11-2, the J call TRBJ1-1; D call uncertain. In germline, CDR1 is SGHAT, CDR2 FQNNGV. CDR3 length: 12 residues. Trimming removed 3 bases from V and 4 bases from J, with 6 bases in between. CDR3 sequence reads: CASSFTRTEAFF. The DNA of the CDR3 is TGTGCCAGCAGCTTTACCCGCACTGAAGCTTTCTTT. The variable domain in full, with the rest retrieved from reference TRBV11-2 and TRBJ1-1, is EAGVAQSPRYKIIEKRQSVAFWCNPISGHATLYWYQQILGQGPKLLIQFQNNGVVDDSQLPKDRFSAERLKGVDSTLKIQPAKLEDSAVYLCASSFTRTEAFFGQGTRLTVV.

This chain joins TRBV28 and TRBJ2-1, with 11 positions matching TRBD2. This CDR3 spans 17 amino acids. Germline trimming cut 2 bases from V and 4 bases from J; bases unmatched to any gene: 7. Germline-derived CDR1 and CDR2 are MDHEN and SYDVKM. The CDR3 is CASSLGLAGGGYNEQFF. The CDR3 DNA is TGTGCCAGCAGTTTAGGGCTAGCGGGAGGTGGATACAATGAGCAGTTCTTC.

The CDR3 coding sequence is TGCGCCAGCAGCCAAGATCCGGGCAGAACTCCTAACTATGGCTACACCTTC. Its translation: CASSQDPGRTPNYGYTF. V usage is TRBV4-1 and J usage is TRBJ1-2; no clear D. This CDR3 spans 17 amino acids. Germline V lookup: CDR1 MGHRA, CDR2 YSYEKL. Between the trimmed V and J ends, which lost 0 bases and 0 bases, there was a span of 14 bases.

CDR3 in DNA: TGTGCCAGCAACCCCGATGAGGGGGCGGGCTACGAGCAGTACTTC. Amino acid sequence: CASNPDEGAGYEQYF. The chain combines TRBV2 with TRBJ2-7; the match to TRBD1 covers 7 bases. The CDR3 totals 15 residues. V was clipped by 7 bases and J by 3 bases; unmatched bases: 12. Germline loops: CDR1 SNHLY, CDR2 FYNNEI.

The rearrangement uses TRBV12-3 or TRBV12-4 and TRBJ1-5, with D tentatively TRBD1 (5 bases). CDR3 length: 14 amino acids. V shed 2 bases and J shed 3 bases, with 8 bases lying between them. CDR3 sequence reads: CASSLSGFNQPQHF. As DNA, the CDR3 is TGTGCCAGCAGTTTATCAGGGTTCAATCAGCCCCAGCATTTT.

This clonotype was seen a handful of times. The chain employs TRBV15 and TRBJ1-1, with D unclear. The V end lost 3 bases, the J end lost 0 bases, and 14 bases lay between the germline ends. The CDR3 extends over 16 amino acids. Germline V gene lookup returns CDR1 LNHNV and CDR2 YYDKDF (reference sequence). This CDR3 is CATSRASKGLNTEAFF. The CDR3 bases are TGTGCCACCAGCAGGGCATCTAAGGGCTTGAACACTGAAGCTTTCTTT.

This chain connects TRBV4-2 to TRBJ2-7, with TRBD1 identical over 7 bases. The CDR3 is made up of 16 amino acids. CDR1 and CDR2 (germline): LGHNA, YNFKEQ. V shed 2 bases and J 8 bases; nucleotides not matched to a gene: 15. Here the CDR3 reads CASSQLSTGNGYKQYF. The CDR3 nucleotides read TGTGCCAGCAGCCAACTATCGACAGGGAACGGGTACAAGCAGTACTTC.

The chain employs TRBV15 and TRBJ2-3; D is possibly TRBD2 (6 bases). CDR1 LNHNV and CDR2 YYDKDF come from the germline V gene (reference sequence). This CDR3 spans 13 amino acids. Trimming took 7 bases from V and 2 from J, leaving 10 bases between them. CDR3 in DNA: TGTGCCACCAATGGACTATTCACAGATACGCAGTATTTT. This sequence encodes CATNGLFTDTQYF.

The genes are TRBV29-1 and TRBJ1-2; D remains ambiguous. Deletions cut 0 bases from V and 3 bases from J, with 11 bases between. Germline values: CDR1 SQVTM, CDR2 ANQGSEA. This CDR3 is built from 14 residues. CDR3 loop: CSVEDVTAHYGYTF. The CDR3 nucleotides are TGCAGCGTTGAAGATGTAACAGCCCACTATGGCTACACCTTC.

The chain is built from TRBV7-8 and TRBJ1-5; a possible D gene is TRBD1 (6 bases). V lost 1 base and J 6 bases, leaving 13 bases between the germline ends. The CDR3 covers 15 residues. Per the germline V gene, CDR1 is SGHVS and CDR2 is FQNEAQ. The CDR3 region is CASSLGSQGGQPQHF. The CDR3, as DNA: TGTGCCAGCAGCTTAGGGTCACAGGGCGGTCAGCCCCAGCATTTT. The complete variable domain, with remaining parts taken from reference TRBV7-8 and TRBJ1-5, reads GAGVSQSPRYKVAKRGQDVALRCDPISGHVSLFWYQQALGQGPEFLTYFQNEAQLDKSGLPSDRFFAERPEGSVSTLKIQRTQQEDSAVYLCASSLGSQGGQPQHFGDGTRLSIL.

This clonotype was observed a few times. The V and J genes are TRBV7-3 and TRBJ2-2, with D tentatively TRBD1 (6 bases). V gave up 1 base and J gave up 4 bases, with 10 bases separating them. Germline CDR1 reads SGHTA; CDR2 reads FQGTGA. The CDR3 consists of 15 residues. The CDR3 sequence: CASSLRGLGTGELFF. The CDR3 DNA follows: TGTGCCAGCAGCTTAAGGGGGCTGGGCACCGGGGAGCTGTTTTTT.